The following is a T cell receptor beta chain sequence with its context. Method: immunoSEQ multiplex PCR; TCRdb's copy keeps in-frame clones and lacks some. The profile shows a few hundred thousand clones, approximately 85% of them singletons. The entry originates in a study of blood T cell repertoires in COVID-19. Study as a whole: In each case, the material was cDNA or gDNA derived from T cells, B-cell-depleted T cells, or PBMCs.

Trimming shortened V by 5 bases and J by 4 bases, and 16 bases separated the two germline ends. CDR3 length: 15 residues. Germline-derived CDR1 and CDR2 are MNHEY and SVGAGI. The V and J genes are TRBV6-5 and TRBJ2-3, with D hard to call. The clonotype was recovered from a human donor with COVID-19, enrolled during active disease. The donor label of this sample is uncertain. Sequencing was done on a sample of peripheral blood. The CDR3: CASSPLWLESDTQYF. Here the CDR3 DNA reads TGTGCCAGCAGTCCTCTTTGGCTAGAGTCAGATACGCAGTATTTT.